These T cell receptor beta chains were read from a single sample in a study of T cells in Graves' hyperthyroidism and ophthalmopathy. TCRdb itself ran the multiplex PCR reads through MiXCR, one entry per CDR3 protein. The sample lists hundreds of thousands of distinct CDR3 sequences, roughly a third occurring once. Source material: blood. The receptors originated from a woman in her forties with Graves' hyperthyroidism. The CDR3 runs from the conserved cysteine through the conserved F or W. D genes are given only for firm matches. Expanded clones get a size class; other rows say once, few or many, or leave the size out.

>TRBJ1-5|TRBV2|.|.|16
TGTGCCAGCAGTTTGATCATACAGGGTGGCAATCAGCCCCAGCATTTT
CASSLIIQGGNQPQHF
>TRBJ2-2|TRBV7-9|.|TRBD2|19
TGTGCCAGCAGCCCCTCCGTGGGAGGCGGGGGGCACCGCACCGGGGAGCTGTTTTTT
CASSPSVGGGGHRTGELFF
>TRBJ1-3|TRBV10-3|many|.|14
TGTGCCATCAGGTCGTCAAGCTCTGGAAACACCATATATTTT
CAIRSSSSGNTIYF
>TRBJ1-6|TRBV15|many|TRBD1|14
TGTGCCACCAGCAGGGGACAGGGGGATTCACCCCTCCACTTT
CATSRGQGDSPLHF
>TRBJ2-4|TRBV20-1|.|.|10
TGCAGTGCCGCACAAAACATTCAGTACTTC
CSAAQNIQYF
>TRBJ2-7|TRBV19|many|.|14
TGTGCCAGTAGTAGGGGACCCAGCTCCTACGAGCAGTACTTC
CASSRGPSSYEQYF
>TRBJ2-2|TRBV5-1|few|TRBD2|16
TGCGCCAGCAGCTTGTTTTGGGGAGGGGACACCGGGGAGCTGTTTTTT
CASSLFWGGDTGELFF
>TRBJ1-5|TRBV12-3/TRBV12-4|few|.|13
TGTGCCAGCAGGGGGGGAGGGATCCAGCCCCAGCATTTT
CASRGGGIQPQHF
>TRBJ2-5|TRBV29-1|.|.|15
TGCAGCGTTGTGTGGGGGAACAGGGAAGGGGAGACCCAGTACTTC
CSVVWGNREGETQYF
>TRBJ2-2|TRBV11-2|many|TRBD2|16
TGTGCCAGCAGCTTACTGGGACTAGCGGGGACCGGGGAGCTGTTTTTT
CASSLLGLAGTGELFF
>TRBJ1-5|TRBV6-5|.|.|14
TGTGCCATCAGTTACTCGAACTACGATCAGCCCCAGCATTTT
CAISYSNYDQPQHF
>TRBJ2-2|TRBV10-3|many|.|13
TGTGCCATCAGTTCGACAGACACCGGGGAGCTGTTTTTT
CAISSTDTGELFF
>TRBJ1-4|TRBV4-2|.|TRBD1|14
TGTGCCAGCACCCCACAGGGGAGGGGGGAAAAACTGTTTTTT
CASTPQGRGEKLFF
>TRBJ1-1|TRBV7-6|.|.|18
TGTGCCAGCAGCTTAGCTCCCTCTTTTAGGGTTATGAACACTGAAGCTTTCTTT
CASSLAPSFRVMNTEAFF
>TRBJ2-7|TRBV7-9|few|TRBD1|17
TGCGCCAGCAGCCAAGACCCGACAGGGGGGATCTCCTACGAGCAGTACTTC
CASSQDPTGGISYEQYF
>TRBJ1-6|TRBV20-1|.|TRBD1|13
TGCAGTGCAACCGGGACAGGGAAAGGCCCCCTCCACTTT
CSATGTGKGPLHF
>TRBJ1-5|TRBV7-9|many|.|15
TGTGCCAGCAGCCCGGCCGGGCCACCCAATCAGCCCCAGCATTTT
CASSPAGPPNQPQHF
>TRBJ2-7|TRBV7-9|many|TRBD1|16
TGTGCCAGCAGCACCCGACAGGGAGTGAGTGGTGACGAGCAGTACTTC
CASSTRQGVSGDEQYF
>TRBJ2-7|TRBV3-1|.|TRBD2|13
TGTGCCAGCAGCCAAGGGGAGGGCTACGAGCAGTACTTC
CASSQGEGYEQYF
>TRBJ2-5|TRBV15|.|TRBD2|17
TGTGCCACCAGCATCAGGACTAGCGGGGGGGATGTAGAGACCCAGTACTTC
CATSIRTSGGDVETQYF
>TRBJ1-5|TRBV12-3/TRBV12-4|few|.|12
TGTGCCAGCGGCATATCCAATCAGCCCCAGCATTTT
CASGISNQPQHF